This section outlines one T cell receptor (beta chain) sequence together with its context. Its target is not known. CDR3 length equals 14 residues. Germline V CDR1 and CDR2: SGHVS, FQNEAQ. Trimming left V 1 base short and J 1 base short, with 8 bases between. The record originates from a study of STAT5B mutations in CD4+ large granular lymphocyte leukemia. Study outcomes and limitations: The CD4+ versus CD8+ T-LGLL clonality difference may reflect limited sample size. Patient CD4-sorted repertoires stayed more clonal than healthy ones after leukemic-clone removal. TRBV06-family usage was enriched in top patient clones (8/27) versus controls (2/35).

Bead-separated CD4+, CD4+CD8+, CD57+ or CD56+ fractions, or PBMC, were used. Generated by immunoSEQ multiplex PCR, the TCRdb table keeps only in-frame clones and is missing some. This table lists approximately 100 clones. This rearrangement joins TRBV7-8 to TRBJ2-7; tentatively, D is TRBD2 (5 bases). The TCR sequence derives from a man at least 80 years old with CD4+ T-cell large granular lymphocyte leukemia. Sequencing was carried out using PBMCs. This CDR3 is CASSLGRTSYEQYF. In DNA, the CDR3 is TGTGCCAGCAGCTTAGGACGGACTTCCTACGAGCAGTACTTC.